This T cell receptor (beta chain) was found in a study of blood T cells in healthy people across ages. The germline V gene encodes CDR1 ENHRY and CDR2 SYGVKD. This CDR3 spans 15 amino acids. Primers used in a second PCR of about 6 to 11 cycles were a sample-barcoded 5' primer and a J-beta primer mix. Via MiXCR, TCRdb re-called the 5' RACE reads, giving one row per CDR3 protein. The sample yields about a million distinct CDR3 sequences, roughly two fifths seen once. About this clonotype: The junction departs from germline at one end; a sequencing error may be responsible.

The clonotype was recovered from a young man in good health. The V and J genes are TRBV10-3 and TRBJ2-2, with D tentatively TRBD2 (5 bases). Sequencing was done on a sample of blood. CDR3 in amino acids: CAISESGLRPGEPFF. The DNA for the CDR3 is TGTGCCATCAGTGAGTCGGGCCTCCGTCCCGGGGAGCCGTTTTTT.